One and the same sample provided the 25 T cell receptor beta chains below, sequenced in a study of blood T cell repertoires in COVID-19. Measured with immunoSEQ multiplex PCR; TCRdb has only the in-frame clones, and not every one. The data contain over 200,000 clones, roughly nine tenths of them singletons. Sequencing input: PBMCs or T cells enriched from blood (not recorded which). The receptors shown here come from a woman between 50 and 59 years old in a cohort exposed to, infected with or recovered from COVID-19 (not recorded which).

The rearrangement links TRBV5-1 to TRBJ1-1; 9 positions match TRBD1. CDR1 is SGHRS, CDR2 YFSETQ, per germline. The CDR3 has 14 residues. The trim removed 3 bases at V and 4 bases at J, leaving 4 bases unmatched. DNA of the CDR3: TGCGCCAGCAGCTGGGGGACAGGGCCCACTGAAGCTTTCTTT. Residues: CASSWGTGPTEAFF. Complete variable domain (other parts from reference TRBV5-1 and TRBJ1-1): KAGVTQTPRYLIKTRGQQVTLSCSPISGHRSVSWYQQTPGQGLQFLFEYFSETQRNKGNFPGRFSGRQFSNSRSEMNVSTLELGDSALYLCASSWGTGPTEAFFGQGTRLTVV.

J is TRBJ2-2 and V is TRBV6-5; possible D gene TRBD2, 5 bases. V was clipped by 7 bases and J by 4 bases, with 10 bases between them. Germline V gives CDR1 MNHEY, CDR2 SVGAGI. This CDR3 has 13 amino acids. The CDR3 reads CASTGKSTGELFF. The CDR3 DNA sequence: TGTGCCAGCACCGGGAAGAGCACCGGGGAGCTGTTTTTT.

This chain joins TRBV10-1 and TRBJ2-3; TRBD1 is a possible D gene (5 bases). The germline gives CDR1 WNHNN, CDR2 SYGVQD (reference sequence). There are 15 residues in the CDR3. Between the trimmed V and J ends, which lost 2 bases and 11 bases, there was a span of 20 bases. CDR3 in DNA: TGCGCCAGCAGTGAGAGGGGTCGTCCCGGATGGAGGCAGTATTTT. Translation gives CASSERGRPGWRQYF.

The CDR3 loop is CASSLDGRRGSPLHF. The DNA for the CDR3 is TGTGCCAGCAGCCTAGATGGTCGGAGAGGTTCACCCCTCCACTTT. This chain links TRBV5-4 with TRBJ1-6; D gene uncertain. The CDR3 totals 15 residues. Germline V gives CDR1 SGHNT, CDR2 YYREEE (reference sequence). Deletions cut 4 bases from V and 9 bases from J, with 17 bases between.

The V call is TRBV7-9, the J call TRBJ2-5; D may be TRBD2 (5 bases). The CDR3 runs 14 residues. The germline V gene encodes CDR1 SEHNR and CDR2 FQNEAQ (reference sequence). V was cut by 2 bases and J by 1 base, with 8 bases left in between. CDR3 residues: CASSLNGVQETQYF. CDR3 coding DNA: TGTGCCAGCAGCTTAAACGGGGTCCAAGAGACCCAGTACTTC.

In its sample, this clone was seen once. This chain uses TRBV14 with TRBJ1-2, with D tentatively TRBD1 (5 bases). There are 15 residues in the CDR3. The V gene lost 0 bases and the J gene lost 4 bases, with 12 bases spanning the gap. In germline, CDR1 is SGHDN, CDR2 FVKESK. The CDR3 protein is CASSQDARGFYGYTF. The CDR3 region has the DNA TGTGCCAGCAGCCAAGATGCCCGGGGGTTCTATGGCTACACCTTC. Filled out from reference TRBV14 and TRBJ1-2, the complete variable domain reads EAGVTQFPSHSVIEKGQTVTLRCDPISGHDNLYWYRRVMGKEIKFLLHFVKESKQDESGMPNNRFLAERTGGTYSTLKVQPAELEDSGVYFCASSQDARGFYGYTFGSGTRLTVV.

V gene TRBV30 combines with J gene TRBJ1-5; D gene ambiguous. The length of the CDR3 is 13 residues. Germline values: CDR1 GTSNPN, CDR2 SVGIG (reference sequence). Deletions cut 7 bases from V and 2 bases from J, with 12 bases between. The CDR3 loop reads CASSGGGNQPQHF. Here the CDR3 DNA reads TGTGCCTCTTCGGGCGGGGGCAATCAGCCCCAGCATTTT.

For this clone: The germline gene is not matched at one end of the junction; a read error may be the cause. This CDR3 is CASSEQSSRF. The CDR3 region has the DNA TGTGCCAGCAGTGAACAGTCCTCCCGCTTT. The rearrangement joins TRBV2 to TRBJ1-1; unclear D gene. CDR3 length: 10 amino acids. CDR1 and CDR2 from the germline V gene are SNHLY and FYNNEI.

The chain recombines TRBV3-1 (or the pseudogene TRBV3-2) with TRBJ2-3; D unclear. This CDR3 contains 13 residues. The germline V gene encodes CDR1 LGHDT and CDR2 YNNKEL (reference sequence). Trimming stripped 4 bases from V and 7 bases from J, with 12 bases between. CDR3 nucleotides: TGTGCCAGCAGCCCCTCCCCGGGTAATACGCAGTATTTT. Amino acids: CASSPSPGNTQYF.

The chain joins TRBV18 to TRBJ2-5; D perhaps matches TRBD1 (6 bases). Germline V gene data show CDR1 as KGHSH and CDR2 as LQKENI. The ends were cut back, 6 bases at V and 5 bases at J, with 13 bases in the middle. This CDR3 has 13 residues. CDR3 nucleotides: TGTGCCAGCTCCGGACAGCAGGGGGAGACCCAGTACTTC. This encodes CASSGQQGETQYF.

The gene calls are TRBV5-1 and TRBJ1-1; TRBD1 matches 7 bases. V shed 5 bases and J 10 bases; nucleotides not matched to a gene: 5. Germline CDR1 is SGHRS and CDR2 is YFSETQ. This CDR3 has 11 residues. The CDR3 sequence is CASSYRGTAFF. The CDR3, as DNA: TGCGCCAGCAGTTACAGGGGAACAGCTTTCTTT.

The rearrangement joins TRBV7-9 to TRBJ2-5, with 7 nucleotides matching TRBD2. Germline assignment: CDR1 SEHNR and CDR2 FQNEAQ (reference sequence). The CDR3 is 15 residues long. Trimming removed 0 bases from V and 2 bases from J; junction bases left unmatched: 3. The CDR3 DNA reads as TGTGCCAGCAGCTTAGCGGGGGGGTGGCAAGAGACCCAGTACTTC. This gives the protein CASSLAGGWQETQYF.

This chain joins TRBV6-2 or TRBV6-3 and TRBJ2-3; TRBD2 matches 16 bases. The V and J ends lost 4 bases and 0 bases, in that order; junction bases with no gene match: 7. CDR1 is MNHEY and CDR2 is SVGEGT in the germline V gene. This CDR3 has 19 amino acids. CDR3 residues: CASSLGLAGGFGSTDTQYF. The CDR3 nucleotides read TGTGCCAGCAGTTTGGGACTAGCGGGGGGGTTTGGTAGCACAGATACGCAGTATTTT.

This chain uses TRBV9 with TRBJ2-5; 11 bases agree with TRBD2. CDR1 is SGDLS, CDR2 YYNGEE, per germline. This CDR3 spans 16 amino acids. V dropped 4 bases and J dropped 5; count of bases not matched to a gene: 10. The CDR3, as DNA: TGTGCCAGCAGCACACGTCCTAGCGGGGGGAAGGAGACCCAGTACTTC. This sequence encodes CASSTRPSGGKETQYF.

This chain connects TRBV18 to TRBJ1-5; 8 bases line up with TRBD1. This CDR3 is built from 14 residues. Per the germline V gene, CDR1 is KGHSH and CDR2 is LQKENI. The V gene end was trimmed by 6 bases and the J gene end by 2 bases; junction bases not matched to a gene: 3. CDR3 sequence: CASSQGARNQPQHF. CDR3 nucleotides: TGTGCCAGCTCGCAGGGGGCTCGCAATCAGCCCCAGCATTTT.

The CDR3 protein is CASSATSGGPADTQYF. The CDR3 DNA sequence: TGTGCCAGCAGCGCGACTAGCGGGGGGCCCGCAGATACGCAGTATTTT. V and J are TRBV9 and TRBJ2-3, with 13 bases that match TRBD2. This CDR3 contains 16 residues. Per the germline V gene, CDR1 is SGDLS and CDR2 is YYNGEE. With 3 bases clipped from V and 4 bases from J, the junction kept 5 bases outside the gene matches. Drawing the rest from reference TRBV9 and TRBJ2-3, the complete variable domain is DSGVTQTPKHLITATGQRVTLRCSPRSGDLSVYWYQQSLDQGLQFLIQYYNGEERAKGNILERFSAQQFPDLHSELNLSSLELGDSALYFCASSATSGGPADTQYFGPGTRLTVL.

The gene calls are TRBV20-1 and TRBJ1-5; D is unclear. Trimming stripped 3 bases from V and 0 bases from J, with 12 bases between. The CDR3 runs 15 residues. In germline, CDR1 is DFQATT, CDR2 SNEGSKA (reference sequence). In DNA, the CDR3 is TGCAGTGCTAGTTATAGGAGCTATAGCAATCAGCCCCAGCATTTT. This translates into CSASYRSYSNQPQHF.

This chain joins TRBV7-9 and TRBJ2-7, with 8 positions matching TRBD1. After removal of 4 bases from V and 6 bases from J, the junction contained 5 bases not matched to a gene. CDR1 is SEHNR and CDR2 is FQNEAQ in the germline V gene (reference sequence). The CDR3 is 13 residues long. CDR3 coding DNA: TGTGCCAGCAGCTCCGCTGGGACAGGCGAGCAGTACTTC. Translated: CASSSAGTGEQYF.

This chain joins TRBV5-1 and TRBJ2-7; 10 bases align to TRBD2. The CDR3 consists of 16 residues. In germline, CDR1 is SGHRS, CDR2 YFSETQ. V was clipped by 0 bases and J by 3 bases; unmatched bases: 6. Here the CDR3 reads CASSLAVERGGYEQYF. The DNA of the CDR3 is TGCGCCAGCAGCTTGGCCGTGGAGCGGGGGGGCTACGAGCAGTACTTC.

J is TRBJ2-5 and V is TRBV7-9; 7 bases agree with TRBD2. The V segment lost 6 bases and the J segment 7 bases; nucleotides outside the gene matches: 11. Per germline, CDR1 SEHNR and CDR2 FQNEAQ (reference sequence). The CDR3 totals 14 residues. CDR3: CASRTGGSGGTQYF. The CDR3 DNA sequence: TGTGCCAGCAGAACCGGGGGGTCCGGCGGGACCCAGTACTTC.

The rearrangement uses TRBV11-3 and TRBJ2-7; D might be TRBD2 (5 bases). The germline V gene encodes CDR1 SGHNT and CDR2 YENEEA. Trimming pared 5 bases from V and 0 bases from J, leaving 11 bases between. CDR3 length: 14 residues. CDR3 DNA: TGTGCCAGCAGCCTTCCCGGGGACTCCTACGAGCAGTACTTC. It specifies CASSLPGDSYEQYF.

The chain is built from TRBV7-2 and TRBJ2-5; weak D call: TRBD1 (5 bases). The CDR3 is 14 residues long. Germline V CDR1 and CDR2: SGHTA, FQGNSA. The ends were cut back, 3 bases at V and 2 bases at J, with 10 bases in the middle. The CDR3 DNA is TGTGCCAGCAGCTTTCAAACAGGACAAGAGACCCAGTACTTC. Amino acid sequence: CASSFQTGQETQYF.

The V call is TRBV18, the J call TRBJ2-7; TRBD1 might be the D (6 bases). Germline V CDR1 and CDR2: KGHSH, LQKENI. V lost 3 bases and J lost 3, with 12 bases in between. This CDR3 is 14 amino acids long. The CDR3, as DNA: TGTGCCAGCTCACCTTCCACAGGGAGCTACGAGCAGTACTTC. It specifies CASSPSTGSYEQYF. The full variable domain, its missing parts supplied by reference TRBV18 and TRBJ2-7, is NAGVMQNPRHLVRRRGQEARLRCSPMKGHSHVYWYRQLPEEGLKFMVYLQKENIIDESGMPKERFSAEFPKEGPSILRIQQVVRGDSAAYFCASSPSTGSYEQYFGPGTRLTVT.

This chain uses TRBV5-1 with TRBJ1-6, with 8 bases lining up with TRBD1. Germline V gives CDR1 SGHRS, CDR2 YFSETQ. Trimming at V came to 4 bases and at J to 10 bases, leaving 4 bases not matched to a gene. The CDR3 contains 13 residues. The CDR3 is CASSKTGGSPLHF. CDR3 sequence (DNA): TGCGCCAGCAGCAAAACAGGGGGATCACCCCTCCACTTT.

The V gene is TRBV7-9, the J gene TRBJ1-2; 11 bases map to TRBD1. CDR3 size: 15 residues. The V gene's germline CDR1 is SEHNR and CDR2 FQNEAQ (reference sequence). V was pared by 2 bases and J by 7 bases, with 6 bases of the junction left unmatched. The CDR3: CASSLSGQGAFGYTF. The CDR3 coding sequence is TGTGCCAGCAGCTTAAGTGGACAGGGGGCATTTGGCTACACCTTC.